The entry below describes one TCR beta chain. This entry comes from a study of blood T cell repertoires in COVID-19. About the research overall: The United States, Italy and Spain were the sources of the acute and convalescent COVID-19 samples. In each case, the material was cDNA or gDNA derived from T cells, B-cell-depleted T cells, or PBMCs.

Trimming pared 5 bases from V and 4 bases from J, leaving 9 bases between. This CDR3 contains 13 residues. CDR1 and CDR2 from the germline V gene are SGHTA and FQGNSA. Source study methods: Reference gene primer amplification gave estimated nucleated cell counts. Profiled with immunoSEQ multiplex PCR; TCRdb holds only in-frame clones, not every one. V and J calls and clone size are copied from that table; D and trimming were computed from the DNA. The sample records about 54,000 clones, approximately 87% being singletons. The gene calls are TRBV7-2 and TRBJ1-5; D gene ambiguous. Specimen: peripheral blood. The TCR comes from a human donor in a cohort sampled during active COVID-19. DNA of the CDR3: TGTGCCAGCAGCAGGGAGGGAAATCAGCCCCAGCATTTT. Its protein is CASSREGNQPQHF.